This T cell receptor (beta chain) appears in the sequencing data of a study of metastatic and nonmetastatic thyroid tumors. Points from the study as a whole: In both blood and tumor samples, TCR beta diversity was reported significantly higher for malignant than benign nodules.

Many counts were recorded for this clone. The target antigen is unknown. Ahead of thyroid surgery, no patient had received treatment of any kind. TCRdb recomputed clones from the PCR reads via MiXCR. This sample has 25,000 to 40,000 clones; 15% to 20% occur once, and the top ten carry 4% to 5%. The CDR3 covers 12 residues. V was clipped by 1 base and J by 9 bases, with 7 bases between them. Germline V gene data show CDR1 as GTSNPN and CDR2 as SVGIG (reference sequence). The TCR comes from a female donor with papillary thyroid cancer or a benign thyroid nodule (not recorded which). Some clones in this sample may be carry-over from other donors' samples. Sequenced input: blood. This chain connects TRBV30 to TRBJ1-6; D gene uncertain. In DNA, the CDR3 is TGTGCCTGGAGTGAGGAGGTTTCACCCCTCCACTTT. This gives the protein CAWSEEVSPLHF.